This T cell receptor beta chain is from a study of blood T cells in healthy people across ages. Overall study context: Template switching recovered approximately one barcoded beta molecule for every two T cells. Regarding the study as a whole: Naive CD4+ cell counts and diversity both ran higher in long-lived than in aged donors.

Concerning this clonotype itself: Its antigen is as yet unknown.

This CDR3 comprises 16 residues. Germline values: CDR1 MNHEY, CDR2 SVGAGI. V was trimmed by 0 bases and J by 6 bases, leaving 15 bases between them. Next came a second PCR, run for about 7 to 11 cycles, which used a sample-barcoded 5' primer along with a J-beta primer mix. TCRdb recomputed calls from the 5' RACE reads with MiXCR, one row per CDR3 protein. The sample includes over 750,000 distinct CDR3 sequences, around a quarter of them seen just once. Total RNA extraction produced at least 5.5 micrograms (per sample) for the study. The data were also submitted as part of a second study, on T cells of mothers and their children. That publication notes: Related mother-child pairs shared marginally more repertoire than unrelated pairs, though not significantly.

The rearrangement links TRBV6-5 to TRBJ2-1; D gene ambiguous. The TCR sequence derives from a boy between 10 and 17 years old in good health. The sample consisted of blood. CDR3 coding DNA: TGTGCCAGCAGTTACTCCTACGGAGCAACAATCAATGAGCAGTTCTTC. As protein: CASSYSYGATINEQFF.